Listed here are 20 T cell receptor beta chains from one sample, sequenced in a study of cytomegalovirus exposure and HLA in healthy donors. The study ran its PCR with 60 Vbeta and 13 Jbeta primers. The protocol was immunoSEQ multiplex PCR, while the TCRdb copy is restricted to in-frame clones and leaves out a portion. In the table there are 150,000 to 200,000 clones, over 70% of which are singletons. The specimen was PBMCs. The receptors come from a woman in her forties or fifties in good health and CMV-seropositive.

This chain links TRBV28 with TRBJ2-3; TRBD2 matches 11 bases. Unmatched junction bases numbered 12, after V lost 3 bases and J lost 4 bases. CDR1 is MDHEN and CDR2 is SYDVKM in the germline V gene. The CDR3 has 18 residues. As DNA, the CDR3 is TGTGCCAGCAGTTTTGGGGTCCCCTATAGCGGGAGGGCAGATACGCAGTATTTT. As protein: CASSFGVPYSGRADTQYF.

V gene TRBV11-3 combines with J gene TRBJ1-2; maybe TRBD1 (5 bases). The CDR3 has 14 residues. Between the trimmed V and J ends, which lost 5 bases and 0 bases, there was a span of 10 bases. Germline V gene sequence: CDR1 SGHNT, CDR2 YENEEA. The CDR3 nucleotides are TGTGCCAGCAGCGGGCAGACAGCTAACTATGGCTACACCTTC. Encoded protein: CASSGQTANYGYTF.

J is TRBJ2-5 and V is TRBV30, with 7 positions matching TRBD1. The V gene's germline CDR1 is GTSNPN and CDR2 SVGIG (reference sequence). The J segment lost 1 base and the V segment lost 3 bases, leaving 5 bases of the junction unmatched. The CDR3 sequence is 14 residues long. The CDR3 is CAWSSGTAQETQYF. Here the CDR3 DNA reads TGTGCCTGGAGCTCTGGGACAGCCCAAGAGACCCAGTACTTC. The whole variable domain, remainder taken from reference TRBV30 and TRBJ2-5, is SQTIHQWPATLVQPVGSPLSLECTVEGTSNPNLYWYRQAAGRGLQLLFYSVGIGQISSEVPQNLSASRPQDRQFILSSKKLLLSDSGFYLCAWSSGTAQETQYFGPGTRLLVL.

The chain has TRBV6-5 and TRBJ2-7; a possible D gene is TRBD1 (6 bases). From germline, CDR1 is MNHEY and CDR2 SVGAGI. Trimming removed 5 bases from V and 0 bases from J, with 14 bases in between. The CDR3 has 15 residues. The CDR3 loop reads CASSRWTVDSYEQYF. The CDR3 bases are TGTGCCAGCAGTCGATGGACAGTCGACTCCTACGAGCAGTACTTC.

The genes are TRBV4-3 and TRBJ2-2; a weak D match, TRBD2 (6 bases). Germline CDR1 and CDR2: LGHNA and YSLEER. The CDR3 has 14 residues. Deletions cut 0 bases from V and 5 bases from J, with 7 bases between. The CDR3 coding sequence is TGCGCCAGCAGCCAAGATCTAGCGACCGGGGAGCTGTTTTTT. Translating it yields CASSQDLATGELFF.

The chain joins TRBV13 to TRBJ2-2; D is uncertain. This CDR3 spans 12 amino acids. From germline, CDR1 is PRHDT and CDR2 FYEKMQ (reference sequence). Trimming cost V 4 bases and J 5 bases, with 5 bases left between them. This chain's CDR3 is CASSSRTGELFF. The CDR3 DNA reads TGTGCCAGCAGCTCCCGGACCGGGGAGCTGTTTTTT.

The CDR3 DNA reads as TGTGCCAGTAGTTCCTTGGGGGACATGGGGATTCTGCCCCAGCATTTT. Translating it yields CASSSLGDMGILPQHF. The rearrangement joins TRBV19 to TRBJ1-5, with D tentatively TRBD1 (6 bases). With 5 bases removed from V and 9 bases from J, the gap between germline ends came to 23 bases. There are 16 residues in the CDR3. The germline CDR1 and CDR2 sequences are LNHDA and SQIVND (reference sequence).

This clone was found once. This chain links TRBV5-5 with TRBJ2-5; D remains ambiguous. From germline, CDR1 is SGHKS and CDR2 YYEKEE (reference sequence). The CDR3 covers 14 residues. Trimming left V 0 bases short and J 4 bases short, with 10 bases between. The CDR3 region has the DNA TGTGCCAGCAGCTTGGTTGGCCCCATAGAGACCCAGTACTTC. Its protein product is CASSLVGPIETQYF. Complete variable domain (other parts from reference TRBV5-5 and TRBJ2-5): DAGVTQSPTHLIKTRGQQVTLRCSPISGHKSVSWYQQVLGQGPQFIFQYYEKEERGRGNFPDRFSARQFPNYSSELNVNALLLGDSALYLCASSLVGPIETQYFGPGTRLLVL.

The rearrangement links TRBV30 to TRBJ1-6; D not resolved. The CDR3 spans 14 residues. V was cut by 3 bases and J by 10 bases, with 16 bases left in between. Per the germline V gene, CDR1 is GTSNPN and CDR2 is SVGIG (reference sequence). DNA for the CDR3: TGTGCCTGGAGCCCCGGGCCCGGAGGGTCACCCCTCCACTTT. Translation: CAWSPGPGGSPLHF.

The chain is built from TRBV4-2 and TRBJ2-6, with a weak D call TRBD2 (6 bases). Germline V lookup: CDR1 LGHNA, CDR2 YNFKEQ. The CDR3 is 18 residues long. The V gene lost 1 base and the J gene lost 0 bases, with 13 bases spanning the gap. The CDR3 DNA reads TGTGCCAGCAGCCAAGGGGGGACTCCCAGCTCTGGGGCCAACGTCCTGACTTTC. Translation: CASSQGGTPSSGANVLTF.

This clone has only a few counts. Different DNA sequences within this sample yield the same CDR3. The CDR3 region has the DNA TGCAGCGTTGCGCGGGGACAAGAGACCCAGTACTTC. It translates to CSVARGQETQYF. The chain uses TRBV29-1 and TRBJ2-5; weak D call: TRBD2 (6 bases). The V gene lost 4 bases and the J gene lost 2 bases, with 8 bases spanning the gap. The germline V gene has CDR1 SQVTM and CDR2 ANQGSEA. CDR3 length: 12 residues.

The chain carries TRBV9 and TRBJ2-3; TRBD2 matches at 8 bases. Per the germline V gene, CDR1 is SGDLS and CDR2 is YYNGEE. The V segment lost 0 bases and the J segment 3 bases; nucleotides outside the gene matches: 3. This CDR3 contains 15 residues. CDR3 coding DNA: TGTGCCAGCAGCGTAGTAGCGGGGTTTACAGATACGCAGTATTTT. Translating gives CASSVVAGFTDTQYF.

The chain has TRBV10-3 and TRBJ2-3, with D possibly TRBD2 on 5 matching bases. Germline V gives CDR1 ENHRY, CDR2 SYGVKD. This CDR3 has 13 amino acids. V was clipped by 4 bases and J by 1 base, with 6 bases between them. The CDR3 DNA follows: TGTGCCATCAGTGTGCGGGGCACAGATACGCAGTATTTT. Protein: CAISVRGTDTQYF.

V usage is TRBV4-1 and J usage is TRBJ1-5; D is undetermined. Germline V gene lookup returns CDR1 MGHRA and CDR2 YSYEKL. The CDR3 loop spans 14 amino acids. The V end was cut by 1 base, the J end by 4 bases, with 8 bases between. The CDR3 is CASSQGRGNQPQHF. The DNA of the CDR3 is TGCGCCAGCAGCCAAGGGAGAGGGAATCAGCCCCAGCATTTT.

This chain connects TRBV5-1 to TRBJ2-2; 8 bases fit TRBD1. Looked up from germline, CDR1 is SGHRS and CDR2 is YFSETQ. V dropped 5 bases and J dropped 5; count of bases not matched to a gene: 8. CDR3 length: 15 amino acids. This CDR3 is CASSQTGAGTGELFF. In DNA, the CDR3 is TGCGCCAGCAGTCAGACAGGGGCTGGAACCGGGGAGCTGTTTTTT.

The CDR3 nucleotides are TGTGCCAGCAGCTTGAGCTTCGGGTCGCCGCCGCTGTCCTACGAGCAGTACTTC. It is translated as CASSLSFGSPPLSYEQYF. V is TRBV7-2 and J is TRBJ2-7; D unclear. V gave up 3 bases and J gave up 1 base, with 22 bases separating them. Germline values: CDR1 SGHTA, CDR2 FQGNSA. The length of the CDR3 is 18 residues.

In its sample, this clone was seen a few times. The CDR3 loop reads CASSLPSGGRRAGNTIYF. The CDR3 nucleotides are TGTGCCAGCAGTTTGCCTAGCGGAGGCAGGCGAGCTGGAAACACCATATATTTT. The chain joins TRBV28 to TRBJ1-3; the D is unclear. Trimming cost V 3 bases and J 2 bases, with 20 bases left between them. Germline-derived CDR1 and CDR2 are MDHEN and SYDVKM. The CDR3 runs to 18 residues.

The rearrangement joins TRBV9 to TRBJ2-2, with 8 bases fitting TRBD1. CDR1 is SGDLS and CDR2 is YYNGEE in the germline V gene. The junction had 7 bases not matched to a gene; V was cut back by 3 bases and J by 3 bases. This CDR3 has 16 residues. The CDR3 nucleotides read TGTGCCAGCAGCGCTCCGACAGGGGATTACACCGGGGAGCTGTTTTTT. Translation: CASSAPTGDYTGELFF.

The V call is TRBV20-1, the J call TRBJ2-7; tentative D call: TRBD1 (5 bases). CDR1 is DFQATT and CDR2 is SNEGSKA in the germline V gene (reference sequence). V was shortened by 6 bases and J by 5 bases, with 11 bases between the two germline ends. CDR3 size: 11 residues. CDR3 sequence: CSALRTHEQYF. CDR3 nucleotides: TGCAGTGCCCTCAGGACACACGAGCAGTACTTC.

The chain uses TRBV7-2 and TRBJ1-5; a possible D gene is TRBD1 (6 bases). Germline lookup yields CDR1 SGHTA and CDR2 FQGNSA. The CDR3 is 15 amino acids. Trimming pared 2 bases from V and 0 bases from J, leaving 8 bases between. CDR3 protein: CASSLLGASNQPQHF. The CDR3 DNA follows: TGTGCCAGCAGCTTATTGGGGGCTAGCAATCAGCCCCAGCATTTT.